A single TCR beta chain is shown here with its context. Its antigen is unidentified. This sample is drawn from a study of cytomegalovirus exposure and HLA in healthy donors. V was trimmed by 3 bases and J by 9 bases, leaving 10 bases between them. This CDR3 is 12 amino acids long. Germline CDR1 SGHRS, CDR2 YFSETQ. Overall study findings and caveats: Per a prior analysis, the majority of TCR beta V segments were productive roughly 90% or roughly 30% of the time. Sequencing had likely introduced a cluster of highly shared sequence variants as an artifact.

Amplification used 60 Vbeta primers and 13 Jbeta primers. Sequencing used immunoSEQ multiplex PCR; TCRdb keeps in-frame clones, though not all of them. The table shows some 200,000 clones, with 75% to 90% occurring only once. This receptor was identified in a boy under 10 years old in good health and CMV-seronegative. This chain uses TRBV5-1 with TRBJ2-1; TRBD2 might be the D (6 bases). Material for sequencing was PBMCs. The CDR3 here is CASSSAGPEQFF. CDR3 DNA: TGCGCCAGCAGCTCCGCGGGACCTGAGCAGTTCTTC. The full variable domain, its missing parts supplied by reference TRBV5-1 and TRBJ2-1, is KAGVTQTPRYLIKTRGQQVTLSCSPISGHRSVSWYQQTPGQGLQFLFEYFSETQRNKGNFPGRFSGRQFSNSRSEMNVSTLELGDSALYLCASSSAGPEQFFGPGTRLTVL.